This TCR beta chain derives from a study of blood T cells in healthy people across ages. Primed by a sample-barcoded 5' primer and a J-beta primer mix, a second PCR proceeded for roughly 7 to 11 cycles. TCRdb recomputed calls from the 5' RACE reads with MiXCR, one row per CDR3 protein. In the table there are roughly 2 million distinct CDR3 sequences, roughly 49% of which are singletons. Every sample gave at least 5 micrograms of total RNA when it was extracted. V gave up 4 bases and J gave up 5 bases; unmatched junction bases: 8. The CDR3 loop spans 14 amino acids. Germline loops: CDR1 SEHNR, CDR2 FQNEAQ (reference sequence).

Source material: blood. The gene calls are TRBV7-9 and TRBJ2-7; TRBD1 aligns across 7 bases. This clonotype originated in a middle-aged woman in good health. The CDR3 DNA is TGTGCCAGCAGCTACCAGGGGGACCTCGACGAGCAGTACTTC. Amino acid sequence: CASSYQGDLDEQYF.